The present T cell receptor beta chain was sequenced within a study of T cells expressing NK-cell markers. The CDR3 has 15 amino acids. Germline-derived CDR1 and CDR2 are LNHDA and SQIVND (reference sequence). TCRdb reworked the 5' RACE reads into one entry per CDR3 protein, no DNA. The ten most abundant clones cover 37% of a sample with some 150,000 distinct CDR3 sequences. V usage is TRBV19 and J usage is TRBJ2-4. Sequencing was performed on blood T cells: a sorted CD56 or NKG2C T cell subset, CD4+ or CD8+ T cells, or bulk PBMC T cells (not recorded which). The receptor's source is a woman aged 45 to 65 in good health. This CDR3 is CASSMATTSGNIQYF.